The 5 T cell receptor beta chains in this list originate from one sample, sequenced in a study of technical replicates of blood from a few donors. Clones were read by immunoSEQ multiplex PCR, and TCRdb kept only the in-frame ones, dropping some. The data contain about 13,000 clones, 86% of them singletons. The sequencing sample was made of PBMCs. The receptors come from a human donor in good health.

The gene calls are TRBV9 and TRBJ1-3; 8 bases are shared with TRBD1. V lost 4 bases and J lost 0; bases outside the gene matches: 6. The germline V gene has CDR1 SGDLS and CDR2 YYNGEE. The CDR3 is made up of 16 amino acids. CDR3 residues: CASSPRTGNSGNTIYF. In DNA form, the CDR3 reads TGTGCCAGCAGCCCCCGGACAGGGAACTCTGGAAACACCATATATTTT.

V is TRBV6-4 and J is TRBJ2-3; 7 nucleotides align to TRBD2. V trimming: 6 bases; J trimming: 3 bases; junction bases outside the gene matches: 6. The CDR3 has 14 residues. The germline V gene has CDR1 MRHNA and CDR2 SNTAGT. The CDR3 sequence: CASRLALWTDTQYF. CDR3 in DNA: TGTGCCAGCAGACTAGCGTTATGGACAGATACGCAGTATTTT.

V is TRBV4-1 and J is TRBJ2-7, with D perhaps TRBD1 (5 bases). Germline CDR1 MGHRA, CDR2 YSYEKL. CDR3 length: 13 residues. V lost 0 bases and J lost 5, with 8 bases in between. This chain's CDR3 is CASSQDQGNEQYF. The CDR3 DNA sequence: TGCGCCAGCAGCCAAGATCAGGGAAACGAGCAGTACTTC.

The J gene is TRBJ2-2, the V gene TRBV6-4; 7 bases line up with TRBD1. Germline V CDR1 and CDR2: MRHNA, SNTAGT. CDR3 length: 14 amino acids. J gave up 3 bases and V 7 bases, and 5 bases lay outside the gene matches. The CDR3 bases are TGTGCCAGCACCAAGGGGGCGGACACCGGGGAGCTGTTTTTT. Translation: CASTKGADTGELFF.

The chain recombines TRBV7-8 with TRBJ1-1; 8 nucleotides line up with TRBD1. J lost 5 bases, V lost 2 bases, and 1 base had no gene match. Germline loops: CDR1 SGHVS, CDR2 FQNEAQ. This CDR3 is built from 13 residues. The CDR3 is CASSLTGGTEAFF. The CDR3 DNA sequence: TGTGCCAGCAGCTTAACAGGGGGGACTGAAGCTTTCTTT. Based on the CDR3 plus reference TRBV7-8 and TRBJ1-1, the full variable domain is GAGVSQSPRYKVAKRGQDVALRCDPISGHVSLFWYQQALGQGPEFLTYFQNEAQLDKSGLPSDRFFAERPEGSVSTLKIQRTQQEDSAVYLCASSLTGGTEAFFGQGTRLTVV.